The clone carrying this TCR beta chain was counted a single time. Its cognate antigen is unknown. Germline V gene data show CDR1 as MDHEN and CDR2 as SYDVKM. The CDR3 contains 16 residues. V gave up 5 bases and J gave up 10 bases; unmatched junction bases: 9. Vbeta (60) and Jbeta (13) primers were used in the PCR. Only in-frame clones appear in the TCRdb table, and some are missing; sequencing was by immunoSEQ multiplex PCR. The table shows about 110,000 clones, with about 90% occurring only once. This sample was taken from a study of cytomegalovirus exposure and HLA in healthy donors. Study-wide points: A later analysis linked roughly 17,000 TCR beta sequences to HLA alleles at 0.05 false discovery rate. Several of the most significant clusters were apparently associated with common viral pathogens in a later analysis.

The sample comprised PBMCs. This clonotype was sampled from a man aged 35 to 55 in good health and CMV-seronegative. The chain employs TRBV28 and TRBJ1-6, with TRBD1 matching 12 bases. CDR3: CASSPPGQGAASPLHF. Here the CDR3 DNA reads TGTGCCAGCAGTCCACCGGGACAGGGGGCAGCGTCACCCCTCCACTTT.